The sample holds many counts of the clone carrying this TCR beta chain. The antigen remains undetermined. Described treatment: PENTA 11 planned treatment interruption arm or continuous ART arm. The sample is drawn from a study of HIV-infected children after antiretroviral therapy interruption. A 3' RACE protocol on RNA, with unique molecular identifiers, produced the TCR library. TCRdb passed the 3' RACE reads through MiXCR, listing each CDR3 protein once. This table holds approximately 89,000 distinct CDR3 sequences, around 6.9% found once. The study's findings and limits: Naive CD4+ CDR3 sharing between time points fell after interruption began.

Germline CDR1 is SQVTM and CDR2 is ANQGSEA. Trimming pared 6 bases from V and 11 bases from J, leaving 7 bases between. CDR3 size: 8 residues. The chain employs TRBV29-1 and TRBJ1-1; D not resolved. This receptor was obtained from a pool of human donors with HIV. The sequences come from CD45RA+ CD4+ T cells from PBMCs, pooled from several time points, collected from a donor given antiretroviral therapy, either interrupted or continuous. This sample's subset: naive CD4+ CD45RA+ CD45RO- T cells. CDR3 sequence reads: CSVAGAFF. The CDR3 DNA reads TGCAGCGTCGCGGGGGCTTTCTTT.